The 9 T cell receptor beta chains below all came from one sample that was sequenced in a study of beta chain features in type 1 diabetes. Sequenced material consisted of expressed TCRB transcripts (all of the isolated RNA was reverse transcribed). Using immunoSEQ multiplex PCR, the repertoire was profiled, and TCRdb retains in-frame clones only, with some absent. This sample yields around 250,000 clones, of which roughly 30% are seen a single time; about 3.9% belongs to the top ten. Sequencing input: central memory CD4+ T cells from blood. These TCRs come from a man aged 25 to 40 in good health.

This chain links TRBV13 with TRBJ2-6; D is unresolved. V was trimmed by 4 bases and J by 2 bases, leaving 9 bases between them. CDR3 size: 15 residues. Looked up from germline, CDR1 is PRHDT and CDR2 is FYEKMQ (reference sequence). The CDR3, as DNA: TGTGCCAGCAGCTCCGCTGAGGCTGGGGCCAACGTCCTGACTTTC. Protein sequence: CASSSAEAGANVLTF. The whole variable domain, filled in from reference TRBV13 and TRBJ2-6, reads AAGVIQSPRHLIKEKRETATLKCYPIPRHDTVYWYQQGPGQDPQFLISFYEKMQSDKGSIPDRFSAQQFSDYHSELNMSSLELGDSALYFCASSSAEAGANVLTFGAGSRLTVL.

The CDR3 spells CASSGTGGNQPQHF. The CDR3 region has the DNA TGTGCCAGCAGCGGGACAGGGGGGAATCAGCCCCAGCATTTT. The genes are TRBV2 and TRBJ1-5; 11 bases agree with TRBD1. The V segment lost 6 bases and the J segment 4 bases; nucleotides outside the gene matches: 2. The germline V gene encodes CDR1 SNHLY and CDR2 FYNNEI. This CDR3 is 14 amino acids long.

This clone has just a few counts. This chain connects TRBV19 to TRBJ2-5; D gene uncertain. The V end lost 3 bases, the J end lost 2 bases, and 7 bases lay between the germline ends. In germline, CDR1 is LNHDA, CDR2 SQIVND (reference sequence). CDR3 length equals 13 residues. CDR3 nucleotides: TGTGCCAGTAGTATGAGACAACAAGAGACCCAGTACTTC. Its translation is CASSMRQQETQYF.

A few counts support this clone. The gene calls are TRBV15 and TRBJ1-3, with 9 nucleotides matching TRBD1. This CDR3 spans 16 amino acids. V lost 2 bases and J lost 2; bases outside the gene matches: 4. The germline V gene encodes CDR1 LNHNV and CDR2 YYDKDF (reference sequence). Written as DNA, the CDR3 is TGTGCCACCAGCAGATCGGGACAGGGAACTGGAAACACCATATATTTT. Protein product: CATSRSGQGTGNTIYF. Drawing the rest from reference TRBV15 and TRBJ1-3, the complete variable domain is DAMVIQNPRYQVTQFGKPVTLSCSQTLNHNVMYWYQQKSSQAPKLLFHYYDKDFNNEADTPDNFQSRRPNTSFCFLDIRSPGLGDTAMYLCATSRSGQGTGNTIYFGEGSWLTVV.

The chain joins TRBV30 to TRBJ1-1; D is uncertain. This CDR3 contains 12 residues. The V end was cut by 4 bases, the J end by 2 bases, with 8 bases between. Germline CDR1 is GTSNPN and CDR2 is SVGIG (reference sequence). Here the CDR3 reads CAWTDFNTEAFF. In nucleotides, the CDR3 is TGTGCCTGGACGGACTTTAACACTGAAGCTTTCTTT.

This chain links TRBV14 with TRBJ1-1; no firm D call. V lost 7 bases and J 1 base, leaving 13 bases between the germline ends. The CDR3 extends over 14 amino acids. Germline values: CDR1 SGHDN, CDR2 FVKESK. CDR3 DNA sequence: TGTGCCAGCACCGGATCCGGCCGGAACACTGAAGCTTTCTTT. The encoded protein is CASTGSGRNTEAFF.

The chain carries TRBV7-2 and TRBJ2-5; no clear D gene. V lost 5 bases to trimming and J lost 4 bases, with 14 bases between them. The CDR3 loop spans 14 amino acids. CDR1 and CDR2 from the germline V gene are SGHTA and FQGNSA. The CDR3 nucleotides read TGTGCCAGCAGCCTAGTGAGGTCGGGAGAGACCCAGTACTTC. Protein product: CASSLVRSGETQYF.

The CDR3 DNA sequence: TGCGCCAGCCGCGGAGCTAGCACAGATACGCAGTATTTT. Residues: CASRGASTDTQYF. The genes are TRBV10-2 and TRBJ2-3; D uncertain. Trimming took 8 bases from V and 0 from J, leaving 9 bases between them. Looked up from germline, CDR1 is WSHSY and CDR2 is SAAADI. CDR3 length equals 13 residues.

As to this clone: Other DNA sequences in this sample translate to the same CDR3. The chain couples TRBV2 to TRBJ1-5; perhaps TRBD1 as D (5 bases). Trimming shortened V by 4 bases and J by 9 bases, and 10 bases separated the two germline ends. CDR3 length: 12 amino acids. Germline CDR1 reads SNHLY; CDR2 reads FYNNEI. The CDR3 sequence: CASSVQGGPQHF. The CDR3 coding sequence is TGTGCCAGCAGTGTTCAGGGAGGGCCCCAGCATTTT.